These T cell receptor beta chains were read from a single sample in a study of response to subunit inactivated influenza vaccine. TCRdb analysed the RT-PCR reads with MiXCR anew, one entry per CDR3 protein. The sample has about 650,000 distinct CDR3 sequences, 15% to 19% seen once. The input for sequencing was PBMCs from blood, taken 11 to 12 days after vaccination. The receptors here all came from a man aged 45-65 years who received an inactivated influenza vaccine. Both conserved end residues are part of each CDR3. Each record gives: D gene, J gene, V gene, clone size, CDR3 DNA, CDR3 protein. The D gene is left open where the match is weak. The size field is filled for only some rows; it gives once, few, many or a size class.

D gene: .; J gene: TRBJ2-2; V gene: TRBV7-2; clone size: .; CDR3 DNA: TGTGCCAGCAGACGCCAGCTAGCTTCTGGGGAGCTGTTTTTT; CDR3 protein: CASRRQLASGELFF
D gene: TRBD1; J gene: TRBJ2-2; V gene: TRBV12-3/TRBV12-4; clone size: few; CDR3 DNA: TGTGCCAGCAGCCAAGGGACAGAGAACACCGGGGAGCTGTTTTTT; CDR3 protein: CASSQGTENTGELFF
D gene: TRBD1; J gene: TRBJ1-6; V gene: TRBV3-1; clone size: .; CDR3 DNA: TGTGCCAGCAGCCTAGGGACAGGCGTTGTCTCACCCCTCCACTTT; CDR3 protein: CASSLGTGVVSPLHF
D gene: TRBD1; J gene: TRBJ1-6; V gene: TRBV7-9; clone size: few; CDR3 DNA: TGTGCCAGCAGCCCCATAGACAGGGGACGCAATTCACCCCTCCACTTT; CDR3 protein: CASSPIDRGRNSPLHF
D gene: .; J gene: TRBJ2-1; V gene: TRBV5-8; clone size: .; CDR3 DNA: TGTGCCAGCAGCGACGCCAGACGGGTACGGGGTGCGAATGAGCAGTTCTTC; CDR3 protein: CASSDARRVRGANEQFF
D gene: .; J gene: TRBJ2-1; V gene: TRBV4-3; clone size: many; CDR3 DNA: TGCGCCAGCAGCCACAGTAGGCGAAGTGAGCAGTTCTTC; CDR3 protein: CASSHSRRSEQFF
D gene: .; J gene: TRBJ2-3; V gene: TRBV12-3/TRBV12-4; clone size: many; CDR3 DNA: TGTGCCAGCAGTTTTGGTTGGGGCACAGATACGCAGTATTTT; CDR3 protein: CASSFGWGTDTQYF
D gene: .; J gene: TRBJ1-6; V gene: TRBV6-1; clone size: many; CDR3 DNA: TGTGCCAGCAGGGTGGGACGGATTAATTCACCCCTCCACTTT; CDR3 protein: CASRVGRINSPLHF
D gene: TRBD1; J gene: TRBJ2-2; V gene: TRBV28; clone size: .; CDR3 DNA: TGTGCCAGCAGTATCCCGGGACAGGGGATCGGGGAGCTGTTTTTT; CDR3 protein: CASSIPGQGIGELFF
D gene: .; J gene: TRBJ2-7; V gene: TRBV7-8; clone size: few; CDR3 DNA: TGTGCCAGCAGCTTACCCCCGTCATGGGAGCAGTACTTC; CDR3 protein: CASSLPPSWEQYF
D gene: TRBD2; J gene: TRBJ2-2; V gene: TRBV20-1; clone size: few; CDR3 DNA: TGCAGTGCTAGAGATGGGGCGGGAGGGCCCGGGGAGCTGTTTTTT; CDR3 protein: CSARDGAGGPGELFF
D gene: TRBD2; J gene: TRBJ2-2; V gene: TRBV9; clone size: few; CDR3 DNA: TGTGCCAGCAGCGCCAGCGGGAGCGTGAACACCGGGGAGCTGTTTTTT; CDR3 protein: CASSASGSVNTGELFF
D gene: .; J gene: TRBJ1-5; V gene: TRBV7-2; clone size: few; CDR3 DNA: TGTGCCAGCAGCTGGGGTGCAGGAAGCAATCAGCCCCAGCATTTT; CDR3 protein: CASSWGAGSNQPQHF
D gene: .; J gene: TRBJ2-1; V gene: TRBV7-6; clone size: few; CDR3 DNA: TGTGCCAGCACCCTATATGGGGTCGGGTACAATGAGCAGTTCTTC; CDR3 protein: CASTLYGVGYNEQFF
D gene: TRBD1; J gene: TRBJ2-7; V gene: TRBV27; clone size: .; CDR3 DNA: TGTGCCAGCAGTCATATATGGGGGACAGGGGCCTCTAGGGACGAGCAGTACTTC; CDR3 protein: CASSHIWGTGASRDEQYF
D gene: TRBD2; J gene: TRBJ2-1; V gene: TRBV20-1; clone size: few; CDR3 DNA: TGCAGTGCAACTCGGGAGGCCTTCTACAATGAGCAGTTCTTC; CDR3 protein: CSATREAFYNEQFF
D gene: .; J gene: TRBJ2-2; V gene: TRBV12-3/TRBV12-4; clone size: .; CDR3 DNA: TGTGCCAGCAGTCCTAGACGAGCGAACGGGGAGCTGTTTTTT; CDR3 protein: CASSPRRANGELFF
D gene: TRBD2; J gene: TRBJ2-1; V gene: TRBV11-1; clone size: .; CDR3 DNA: TGTGCCAGCAGCTTACCCTCCCCGGGGACTAGCGGGAGAGACTACAATGAGCAGTTCTTC; CDR3 protein: CASSLPSPGTSGRDYNEQFF
D gene: .; J gene: TRBJ2-6; V gene: TRBV29-1; clone size: few; CDR3 DNA: TGCAGCGCTGACGTCTCTGGGGCCAACGTCCTGACTTTC; CDR3 protein: CSADVSGANVLTF
D gene: .; J gene: TRBJ2-7; V gene: TRBV13; clone size: .; CDR3 DNA: TGTGCCGGGAGGTTTGGAGTCAAGGACGAGCAGTACTTC; CDR3 protein: CAGRFGVKDEQYF
D gene: TRBD2; J gene: TRBJ2-1; V gene: TRBV20-1; clone size: .; CDR3 DNA: TGCAGTGCTAGAGATTTGGGGACTAGCGGGGCGAATTACAATGAGCAGTTCTTC; CDR3 protein: CSARDLGTSGANYNEQFF
D gene: .; J gene: TRBJ1-1; V gene: TRBV29-1; clone size: few; CDR3 DNA: TGCAGCGTTGAAGAGGGGGGGAGAGGGACTGAAGCTTTCTTT; CDR3 protein: CSVEEGGRGTEAFF
D gene: .; J gene: TRBJ2-7; V gene: TRBV7-2; clone size: few; CDR3 DNA: TGTGCCAGCAGACCTCGGACGGGGACGTCGTCCTACGAGCAGTACTTC; CDR3 protein: CASRPRTGTSSYEQYF
D gene: .; J gene: TRBJ2-3; V gene: TRBV7-9; clone size: .; CDR3 DNA: TGTGCCAGCAGCTTACGAGGGTGGGAGCCGAGCACAGATACGCAGTATTTT; CDR3 protein: CASSLRGWEPSTDTQYF
D gene: .; J gene: TRBJ2-3; V gene: TRBV21-1; clone size: few; CDR3 DNA: TGTGCCAGCAGCAAGCGGGGGGGCAGAGATACGCAGTATTTT; CDR3 protein: CASSKRGGRDTQYF
D gene: TRBD2; J gene: TRBJ2-7; V gene: TRBV9; clone size: many; CDR3 DNA: TGTGCCAGCAGCGTTGGGGCTGGTGGACTAGCTGGCGCCCACGAGCAGTACTTC; CDR3 protein: CASSVGAGGLAGAHEQYF
D gene: .; J gene: TRBJ1-2; V gene: TRBV29-1; clone size: few; CDR3 DNA: TGCAGCGTTGATTCCGAGGTCCACTATGGCTACACCTTC; CDR3 protein: CSVDSEVHYGYTF
D gene: .; J gene: TRBJ2-1; V gene: TRBV19; clone size: few; CDR3 DNA: TGTGCCAGTAGTATAGATCGGCCAGGCAATGAGCAGTTCTTC; CDR3 protein: CASSIDRPGNEQFF
D gene: .; J gene: TRBJ2-1; V gene: TRBV2; clone size: few; CDR3 DNA: TGTGCCAGCAGGTCTGCACAGTACCAAATCAATGAGCAGTTCTTC; CDR3 protein: CASRSAQYQINEQFF
D gene: .; J gene: TRBJ1-5; V gene: TRBV29-1; clone size: .; CDR3 DNA: TGCAGCGTTGGGGAGGGGAACAATCAGCCCCAGCATTTT; CDR3 protein: CSVGEGNNQPQHF
D gene: TRBD2; J gene: TRBJ2-3; V gene: TRBV29-1; clone size: .; CDR3 DNA: TGCAGCGTTGAACTCGCTAGCGGGAGGACAGATACGCAGTATTTT; CDR3 protein: CSVELASGRTDTQYF
D gene: .; J gene: TRBJ2-5; V gene: TRBV10-2; clone size: .; CDR3 DNA: TGCGCCAGCATGCCGGAGGGTGGAGGAGAGACCCAGTACTTC; CDR3 protein: CASMPEGGGETQYF
D gene: TRBD1; J gene: TRBJ1-6; V gene: TRBV5-1; clone size: .; CDR3 DNA: TGCGCCAGCAGATATGGACAGGGGTCTTCACCCCTCCACTTT; CDR3 protein: CASRYGQGSSPLHF
D gene: TRBD2; J gene: TRBJ2-2; V gene: TRBV6-1; clone size: .; CDR3 DNA: TGTGCCAGCAGCGCCTATACTAGCGCCGCCGGGGAGCTGTTTTTT; CDR3 protein: CASSAYTSAAGELFF
D gene: .; J gene: TRBJ1-4; V gene: TRBV2; clone size: .; CDR3 DNA: TGTGCCAGCAGTGAAAAGACACGGGGTGAAAAACTGTTTTTT; CDR3 protein: CASSEKTRGEKLFF
D gene: TRBD2; J gene: TRBJ2-5; V gene: TRBV11-2; clone size: .; CDR3 DNA: TGTGCCAGCAGCTTAGATCTCCGGACTAGCGGGGTTGAGACCCAGTACTTC; CDR3 protein: CASSLDLRTSGVETQYF
D gene: .; J gene: TRBJ2-1; V gene: TRBV12-3/TRBV12-4; clone size: many; CDR3 DNA: TGTGCCAGCAGGGGGAGGCGGGGAAGGTTAGAGCAGTTCTTC; CDR3 protein: CASRGRRGRLEQFF
D gene: .; J gene: TRBJ2-1; V gene: TRBV10-3; clone size: .; CDR3 DNA: TGTGCCGCTAGCCCAGTAGCCTACAATGAGCAGTTCTTC; CDR3 protein: CAASPVAYNEQFF
D gene: TRBD1; J gene: TRBJ2-7; V gene: TRBV27; clone size: few; CDR3 DNA: TGTGCCAGCAGTTTCTACAGGGGCGAGCAGTACTTC; CDR3 protein: CASSFYRGEQYF
D gene: TRBD1; J gene: TRBJ2-2; V gene: TRBV11-3; clone size: few; CDR3 DNA: TGTGCCAGCGACTCCGGACAGGGTGACACCGGGGAGCTGTTTTTT; CDR3 protein: CASDSGQGDTGELFF
D gene: .; J gene: TRBJ2-7; V gene: TRBV20-1; clone size: few; CDR3 DNA: TGCAGTGCTAGAAGTCTCTACGAGCAGTACTTC; CDR3 protein: CSARSLYEQYF